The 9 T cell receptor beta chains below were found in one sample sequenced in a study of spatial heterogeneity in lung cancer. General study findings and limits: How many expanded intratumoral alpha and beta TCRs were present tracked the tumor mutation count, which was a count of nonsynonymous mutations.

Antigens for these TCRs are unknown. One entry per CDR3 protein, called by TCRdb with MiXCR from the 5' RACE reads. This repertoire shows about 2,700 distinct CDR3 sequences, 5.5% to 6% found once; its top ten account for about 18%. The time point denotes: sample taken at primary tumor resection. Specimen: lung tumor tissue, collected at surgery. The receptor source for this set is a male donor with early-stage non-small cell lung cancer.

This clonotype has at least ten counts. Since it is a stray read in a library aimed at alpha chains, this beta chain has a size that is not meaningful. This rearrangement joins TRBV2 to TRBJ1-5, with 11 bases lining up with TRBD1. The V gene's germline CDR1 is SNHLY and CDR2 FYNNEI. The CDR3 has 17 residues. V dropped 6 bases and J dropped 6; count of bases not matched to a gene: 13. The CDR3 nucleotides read TGTGCCAGCAGGAGAGGACAGGGGGCTATTGAGGGTCAGCCCCAGCATTTT. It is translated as CASRRGQGAIEGQPQHF.

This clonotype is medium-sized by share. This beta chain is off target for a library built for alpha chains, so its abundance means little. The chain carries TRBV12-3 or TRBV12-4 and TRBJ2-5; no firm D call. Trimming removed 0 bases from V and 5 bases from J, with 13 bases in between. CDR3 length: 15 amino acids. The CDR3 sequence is CASSLAPSAVETQYF. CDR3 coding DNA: TGTGCCAGCAGTTTAGCCCCTTCTGCGGTGGAGACCCAGTACTTC.

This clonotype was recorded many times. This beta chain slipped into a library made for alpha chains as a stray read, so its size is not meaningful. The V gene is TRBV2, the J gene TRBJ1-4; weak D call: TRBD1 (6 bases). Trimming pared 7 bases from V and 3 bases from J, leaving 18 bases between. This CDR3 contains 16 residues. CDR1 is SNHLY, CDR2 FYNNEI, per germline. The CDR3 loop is CASTGQGGSSNEKLFF. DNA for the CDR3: TGTGCCAGCACGGGCCAAGGGGGATCGTCTAATGAAAAACTGTTTTTT.

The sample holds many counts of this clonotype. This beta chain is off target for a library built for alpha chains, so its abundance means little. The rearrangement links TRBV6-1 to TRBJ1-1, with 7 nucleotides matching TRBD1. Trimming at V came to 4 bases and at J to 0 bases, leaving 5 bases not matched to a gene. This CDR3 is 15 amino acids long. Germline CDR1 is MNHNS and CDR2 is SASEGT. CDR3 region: CASSVPDRVNTEAFF. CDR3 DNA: TGTGCCAGCAGTGTGCCAGACAGGGTGAACACTGAAGCTTTCTTT.

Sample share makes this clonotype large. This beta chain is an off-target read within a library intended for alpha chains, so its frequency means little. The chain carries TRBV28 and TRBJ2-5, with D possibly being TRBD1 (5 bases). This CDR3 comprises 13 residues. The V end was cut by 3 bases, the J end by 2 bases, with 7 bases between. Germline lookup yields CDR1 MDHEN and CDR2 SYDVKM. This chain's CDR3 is CASSFPGQETQYF. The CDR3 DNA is TGTGCCAGCAGTTTCCCAGGGCAAGAGACCCAGTACTTC.

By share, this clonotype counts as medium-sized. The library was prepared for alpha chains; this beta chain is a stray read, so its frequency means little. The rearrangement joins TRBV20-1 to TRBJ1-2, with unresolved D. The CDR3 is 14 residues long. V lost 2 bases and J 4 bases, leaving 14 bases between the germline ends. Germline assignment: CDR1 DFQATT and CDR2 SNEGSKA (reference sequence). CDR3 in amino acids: CSARPWQYLYGYTF. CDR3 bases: TGCAGTGCTAGACCCTGGCAGTACCTCTATGGCTACACCTTC.

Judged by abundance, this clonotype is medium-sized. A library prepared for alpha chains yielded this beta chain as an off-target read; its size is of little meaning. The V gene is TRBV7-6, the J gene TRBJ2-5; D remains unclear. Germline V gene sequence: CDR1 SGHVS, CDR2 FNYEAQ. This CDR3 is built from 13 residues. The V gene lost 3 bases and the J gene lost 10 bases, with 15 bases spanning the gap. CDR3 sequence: CASSLGIGGGQYF. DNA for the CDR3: TGTGCCAGCAGCTTGGGGATTGGTGGTGGCCAGTACTTC.

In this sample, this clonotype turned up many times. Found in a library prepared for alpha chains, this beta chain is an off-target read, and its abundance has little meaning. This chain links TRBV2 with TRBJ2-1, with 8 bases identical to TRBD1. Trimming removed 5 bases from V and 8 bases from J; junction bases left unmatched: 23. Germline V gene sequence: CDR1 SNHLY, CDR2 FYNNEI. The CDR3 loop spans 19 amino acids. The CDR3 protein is CASSHFIGPGTGLVDEQFF. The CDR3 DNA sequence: TGTGCCAGCAGTCATTTTATAGGCCCCGGGACAGGTTTAGTCGATGAGCAGTTCTTC.

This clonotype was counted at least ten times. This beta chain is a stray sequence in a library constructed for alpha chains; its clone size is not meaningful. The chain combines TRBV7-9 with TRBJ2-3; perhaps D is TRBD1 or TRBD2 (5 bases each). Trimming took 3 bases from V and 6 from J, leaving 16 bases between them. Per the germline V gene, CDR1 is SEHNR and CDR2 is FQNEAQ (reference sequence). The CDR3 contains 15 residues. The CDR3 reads CASSLTDLGEDTQYF. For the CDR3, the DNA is TGTGCCAGCAGCTTGACGGACTTGGGGGAGGATACGCAGTATTTT.